The sequence of this T cell receptor beta chain was determined in a study of spatial heterogeneity in lung cancer. Study-wide background: In the raw reads, each unique TCR and UMI combination was present more than ten times on average.

This clonotype was counted ten times or more. Its antigen is as yet unknown. Trimming shortened V by 10 bases and J by 7 bases, and 13 bases separated the two germline ends. This CDR3 comprises 12 residues. The V gene's germline CDR1 is MRHNA and CDR2 SNTAGT. In the library, each TCR cDNA molecule bore its own unique molecular identifier. TCRdb called the 5' RACE reads again in MiXCR, with one record for every CDR3 protein. The data show 90,000 or so distinct CDR3 sequences, roughly 10% seen once. Findings and caveats of the study: TCRs found ubiquitously expanded in tumor appeared in blood more at resection than at follow-up.

The time point here: sample taken at primary tumor resection. Whole RNA came from tumor, nontumor lung or frozen PBMC and was sequenced without being sorted. Samples were obtained from about 75 donors, all untreated early-stage non-small cell lung cancer patients. This receptor was taken from a male donor with early-stage non-small cell lung cancer. Sequencing was performed on PBMCs, taken at surgery. This chain connects TRBV6-4 to TRBJ2-2; a possible D gene is TRBD2 (5 bases). CDR3 coding DNA: TGTGCCACCTCCACAGCGGTCGGGGAGCTGTTTTTT. Encoded protein: CATSTAVGELFF.